These T cell receptor beta chains were read from a single sample in a study of shared clonotypes between healthy human individuals. TCRdb's table, derived via immunoSEQ multiplex PCR, lists solely in-frame clones and lacks some. The sample has about 1.1 million clones; about 80% are singletons. The source material was memory CD4+ T cells from PBMCs. These receptors originate from a man aged 18 to 30 in good health. Some clones in this sample may be carry-over from other donors' samples. Each CDR3 is given with its conserved first and last residue. The D gene is left open where the match is weak. Not all rows give a size; the values are once, few, many and, for expanded clones, a class.

CDR3aa: CASTLWSGLGTQYF; CDR3nt: TGTGCCAGCACCCTCTGGTCGGGGTTGGGGACCCAGTACTTC; v_gene: TRBV6-1; abundance: -; d_gene: -; j_gene: TRBJ2-5
CDR3aa: CASRTWQGMTGELFF; CDR3nt: TGTGCCAGCAGGACTTGGCAGGGTATGACCGGGGAGCTGTTTTTT; v_gene: TRBV11-2; abundance: once; d_gene: -; j_gene: TRBJ2-2
CDR3aa: CASSRSGKRGYGYTF; CDR3nt: TGTGCCAGTAGTCGGTCAGGGAAAAGGGGCTATGGCTACACCTTC; v_gene: TRBV19; abundance: -; d_gene: -; j_gene: TRBJ1-2
CDR3aa: CASSLWGSYYEQYF; CDR3nt: TGTGCCAGCAGCTTGTGGGGCAGTTACTACGAGCAGTACTTC; v_gene: TRBV5-6; abundance: -; d_gene: -; j_gene: TRBJ2-7
CDR3aa: CASSQGTGTGELFF; CDR3nt: TGCGCCAGCAGCCAAGGGACAGGCACCGGGGAGCTGTTTTTT; v_gene: TRBV4-3; abundance: -; d_gene: TRBD1; j_gene: TRBJ2-2
CDR3aa: CASSLREGGQPQHF; CDR3nt: TGTGCCAGCAGCCTTAGGGAGGGCGGGCAGCCCCAGCATTTT; v_gene: TRBV28; abundance: -; d_gene: -; j_gene: TRBJ1-5
CDR3aa: CASSLEPGGYGYTF; CDR3nt: TGCGCCAGCAGCTTGGAGCCGGGCGGCTATGGCTACACCTTC; v_gene: TRBV5-1; abundance: -; d_gene: -; j_gene: TRBJ1-2
CDR3aa: CASSDDRYNEQFF; CDR3nt: TGTGCCAGCAGCGACGATCGGTACAATGAGCAGTTCTTC; v_gene: TRBV2; abundance: few; d_gene: -; j_gene: TRBJ2-1
CDR3aa: CASSLPGTGANVLTF; CDR3nt: TGTGCCAGCAGCCTGCCCGGGACTGGGGCCAACGTCCTGACTTTC; v_gene: TRBV5-4; abundance: once; d_gene: -; j_gene: TRBJ2-6
CDR3aa: CASSEVGPQHF; CDR3nt: TGTGCCAGCAGTGAAGTCGGCCCCCAGCATTTT; v_gene: TRBV6-1; abundance: -; d_gene: -; j_gene: TRBJ1-5
CDR3aa: CASSTPAPLYWAFF; CDR3nt: TGTGCCAGTAGTACGCCGGCGCCTCTATATTGGGCTTTCTTT; v_gene: TRBV19; abundance: -; d_gene: -; j_gene: TRBJ1-1
CDR3aa: CASSRLGGDYNEQFF; CDR3nt: TGTGCCAGCAGTCGTCTAGGGGGTGACTACAATGAGCAGTTCTTC; v_gene: TRBV28; abundance: -; d_gene: -; j_gene: TRBJ2-1
CDR3aa: CASSGDRGRGETQYF; CDR3nt: TGTGCCAGCAGTGGGGACAGGGGGCGAGGGGAGACCCAGTACTTC; v_gene: TRBV28; abundance: -; d_gene: TRBD1; j_gene: TRBJ2-5
CDR3aa: CASSRAGLSYNEQFF; CDR3nt: TGTGCCAGCAGCCGTGCGGGGCTTTCCTACAATGAGCAGTTCTTC; v_gene: TRBV27; abundance: -; d_gene: -; j_gene: TRBJ2-1
CDR3aa: CASSPPRLPSYNEQFF; CDR3nt: TGTGCCAGCTCACCACCGAGGCTACCCTCCTACAATGAGCAGTTCTTC; v_gene: TRBV18; abundance: -; d_gene: -; j_gene: TRBJ2-1
CDR3aa: CASSAPTGELFF; CDR3nt: TGTGCCAGCAGTGCCCCCACCGGGGAGCTGTTTTTT; v_gene: TRBV6-1; abundance: -; d_gene: -; j_gene: TRBJ2-2
CDR3aa: CASSLRAGAYNEQFF; CDR3nt: TGTGCCAGCAGCTTAAGAGCGGGAGCATACAATGAGCAGTTCTTC; v_gene: TRBV7-9; abundance: -; d_gene: TRBD2; j_gene: TRBJ2-1
CDR3aa: CASTGGSRNTEAFF; CDR3nt: TGTGCCAGCACCGGAGGGAGCCGGAACACTGAAGCTTTCTTT; v_gene: TRBV28; abundance: -; d_gene: -; j_gene: TRBJ1-1
CDR3aa: CASSPGGSYGYTF; CDR3nt: TGTGCCAGCAGCCCAGGGGGCAGCTATGGCTACACCTTC; v_gene: TRBV7-3; abundance: many; d_gene: TRBD1; j_gene: TRBJ1-2
CDR3aa: CASRPRRLSNEKLFF; CDR3nt: TGTGCCAGCCGCCCCCGTCGGCTCTCTAATGAAAAACTGTTTTTT; v_gene: TRBV28; abundance: -; d_gene: -; j_gene: TRBJ1-4
CDR3aa: CARLPLREQFF; CDR3nt: TGTGCCAGATTACCCCTTCGGGAGCAGTTCTTC; v_gene: TRBV28; abundance: -; d_gene: -; j_gene: TRBJ2-1
CDR3aa: CASSQERTGAYEQYF; CDR3nt: TGTGCCAGCAGCCAAGAACGGACAGGGGCCTACGAGCAGTACTTC; v_gene: TRBV4-2; abundance: -; d_gene: TRBD1; j_gene: TRBJ2-7
CDR3aa: CATSRPGRAYEQYF; CDR3nt: TGTGCCACCAGCAGACCCGGGAGGGCCTACGAGCAGTACTTC; v_gene: TRBV15; abundance: -; d_gene: TRBD2; j_gene: TRBJ2-7
CDR3aa: CAISPGRAGELFF; CDR3nt: TGTGCCATCTCTCCGGGTAGGGCCGGGGAGCTGTTTTTT; v_gene: TRBV10-3; abundance: -; d_gene: -; j_gene: TRBJ2-2
CDR3aa: CASSVRSNTGELFF; CDR3nt: TGTGCCAGCAGCGTCCGATCGAACACCGGGGAGCTGTTTTTT; v_gene: TRBV9; abundance: -; d_gene: -; j_gene: TRBJ2-2
CDR3aa: CASSTSGLGYSYNEQFF; CDR3nt: TGTGCCAGCAGCACTAGCGGGCTGGGGTACTCCTACAATGAGCAGTTCTTC; v_gene: TRBV2; abundance: -; d_gene: TRBD2; j_gene: TRBJ2-1
CDR3aa: CAWSISGTNNSPLHF; CDR3nt: TGTGCCTGGAGTATAAGCGGGACTAATAATTCACCCCTCCACTTT; v_gene: TRBV30; abundance: -; d_gene: -; j_gene: TRBJ1-6
CDR3aa: CASRQGTFNYGYTF; CDR3nt: TGTGCCAGCAGACAGGGGACTTTTAACTATGGCTACACCTTC; v_gene: TRBV19; abundance: -; d_gene: TRBD1; j_gene: TRBJ1-2
CDR3aa: CASSPGTGGFESTDTQYF; CDR3nt: TGTGCCAGCAGTCCCGGGACAGGGGGTTTCGAGTCAACAGATACGCAGTATTTT; v_gene: TRBV5-8; abundance: -; d_gene: TRBD1; j_gene: TRBJ2-3
CDR3aa: CASNVGDEQYF; CDR3nt: TGTGCCAGCAATGTTGGGGACGAGCAGTACTTC; v_gene: TRBV2; abundance: -; d_gene: -; j_gene: TRBJ2-7
CDR3aa: CASSPTTDQPQHF; CDR3nt: TGTGCCAGCAGCCCTACGACAGATCAGCCCCAGCATTTT; v_gene: TRBV11-2; abundance: -; d_gene: -; j_gene: TRBJ1-5
CDR3aa: CASSQPGAGETQYF; CDR3nt: TGTGCCAGCAGCCAGCCAGGGGCGGGAGAGACCCAGTACTTC; v_gene: TRBV9; abundance: many; d_gene: -; j_gene: TRBJ2-5
CDR3aa: CASSASLDGYEQYF; CDR3nt: TGTGCCAGCAGCGCTTCACTAGACGGGTACGAGCAGTACTTC; v_gene: TRBV9; abundance: -; d_gene: -; j_gene: TRBJ2-7
CDR3aa: CASSPEGARGRAGANVLTF; CDR3nt: TGTGCCAGCAGCCCCGAGGGGGCCAGGGGGCGTGCTGGGGCCAACGTCCTGACTTTC; v_gene: TRBV28; abundance: many; d_gene: TRBD1; j_gene: TRBJ2-6
CDR3aa: CAWSMGTGAKDTQYF; CDR3nt: TGTGCCTGGAGTATGGGGACAGGGGCAAAGGATACGCAGTATTTT; v_gene: TRBV30; abundance: -; d_gene: TRBD1; j_gene: TRBJ2-3
CDR3aa: CAWSVRFQETQYF; CDR3nt: TGTGCCTGGAGTGTTCGGTTCCAAGAGACCCAGTACTTC; v_gene: TRBV30; abundance: -; d_gene: -; j_gene: TRBJ2-5
CDR3aa: CASSFNGPEAFF; CDR3nt: TGCGCCAGCAGCTTTAACGGCCCCGAAGCTTTCTTT; v_gene: TRBV5-1; abundance: -; d_gene: -; j_gene: TRBJ1-1
CDR3aa: CASSLGRAETYEQYF; CDR3nt: TGCGCCAGCAGCCTAGGTAGGGCGGAAACCTACGAGCAGTACTTC; v_gene: TRBV4-1; abundance: -; d_gene: -; j_gene: TRBJ2-7
CDR3aa: CASSDLGLVASGANVLTF; CDR3nt: TGTGCCAGCAGCGATCTTGGACTAGTCGCCTCTGGGGCCAACGTCCTGACTTTC; v_gene: TRBV9; abundance: -; d_gene: TRBD2; j_gene: TRBJ2-6
CDR3aa: CASSFGQGLGTGELFF; CDR3nt: TGTGCCAGCAGTTTCGGACAGGGGTTGGGGACCGGGGAGCTGTTTTTT; v_gene: TRBV7-6; abundance: -; d_gene: TRBD1; j_gene: TRBJ2-2
CDR3aa: CASSMGRGSEAFF; CDR3nt: TGTGCCAGTAGTATGGGCAGGGGAAGTGAAGCTTTCTTT; v_gene: TRBV19; abundance: -; d_gene: -; j_gene: TRBJ1-1
CDR3aa: CAWRGQGGTEAFF; CDR3nt: TGTGCCTGGAGGGGACAGGGGGGGACTGAAGCTTTCTTT; v_gene: TRBV30; abundance: many; d_gene: TRBD1; j_gene: TRBJ1-1
CDR3aa: CASSRGTVSYNEQFF; CDR3nt: TGCGCCAGCAGCCGAGGGACGGTCTCCTACAATGAGCAGTTCTTC; v_gene: TRBV4-1; abundance: -; d_gene: -; j_gene: TRBJ2-1
CDR3aa: CASSNPSSTDTQYF; CDR3nt: TGTGCCAGCAGTAACCCTAGCAGTACAGATACGCAGTATTTT; v_gene: TRBV28; abundance: few; d_gene: -; j_gene: TRBJ2-3
CDR3aa: CASSPGPGSIKGYTF; CDR3nt: TGTGCCAGCAGTCCCGGGCCTGGCTCTATCAAGGGCTACACCTTC; v_gene: TRBV6-1; abundance: -; d_gene: -; j_gene: TRBJ1-2
CDR3aa: CASSAVSPGETQYF; CDR3nt: TGTGCCAGCAGCGCGGTATCCCCCGGCGAGACCCAGTACTTC; v_gene: TRBV7-6; abundance: -; d_gene: -; j_gene: TRBJ2-5
CDR3aa: CASSLGSLEQYF; CDR3nt: TGTGCCAGCAGTTTAGGGAGCCTGGAGCAGTACTTC; v_gene: TRBV28; abundance: -; d_gene: -; j_gene: TRBJ2-7
CDR3aa: CASSSWEGAYNSPLHF; CDR3nt: TGTGCCAGCAGCTCGTGGGAGGGGGCTTATAATTCACCCCTCCACTTT; v_gene: TRBV5-8; abundance: -; d_gene: TRBD1; j_gene: TRBJ1-6
CDR3aa: CASSHRTYEQYF; CDR3nt: TGTGCCAGCAGCCACCGAACCTACGAGCAGTACTTC; v_gene: TRBV5-6; abundance: -; d_gene: -; j_gene: TRBJ2-7
CDR3aa: CASSFEYIAEQYF; CDR3nt: TGTGCCAGCAGCTTTGAGTATATTGCCGAGCAGTACTTC; v_gene: TRBV7-2; abundance: -; d_gene: -; j_gene: TRBJ2-7
CDR3aa: CASSLAEDRPYEQYF; CDR3nt: TGTGCCAGCAGCTTAGCCGAAGACAGGCCCTACGAGCAGTACTTC; v_gene: TRBV7-6; abundance: -; d_gene: -; j_gene: TRBJ2-7
CDR3aa: CASSLDVTGTGNTIYF; CDR3nt: TGCGCCAGCAGCTTGGATGTGACAGGGACCGGAAACACCATATATTTT; v_gene: TRBV5-1; abundance: -; d_gene: TRBD1; j_gene: TRBJ1-3
CDR3aa: CAWSEDSLNEQFF; CDR3nt: TGTGCCTGGAGTGAGGACAGCCTAAATGAGCAGTTCTTC; v_gene: TRBV30; abundance: once; d_gene: -; j_gene: TRBJ2-1
CDR3aa: CAISEWTGGRYGYTF; CDR3nt: TGTGCCATCAGTGAGTGGACAGGGGGCCGCTATGGCTACACCTTC; v_gene: TRBV10-3; abundance: -; d_gene: TRBD1; j_gene: TRBJ1-2
CDR3aa: CSVEGGSPYEQYF; CDR3nt: TGCAGCGTTGAAGGAGGCAGCCCCTACGAGCAGTACTTC; v_gene: TRBV29-1; abundance: -; d_gene: -; j_gene: TRBJ2-7